The clone carrying this TCR beta chain appeared once. Authors' data handling: Amplification with reference gene primers provided the estimates of nucleated cell counts. Using immunoSEQ multiplex PCR, the repertoire was profiled, and TCRdb retains in-frame clones only, with some absent. Clonal size and the V and J genes are those of that table, whereas D and trimming came from the DNA. The sample lists under 300,000 clones, over 80% seen once, with approximately 5.7% in the top ten. CDR1 MNHEY and CDR2 SVGAGI come from the germline V gene. Trimming cost V 0 bases and J 3 bases; bases outside gene matches: 6. CDR3 size: 16 residues. These data belong to a study of blood T cell repertoires in COVID-19.

Sequenced sample: peripheral blood. The receptor's source is a human donor in a cohort sampled during active COVID-19. The chain is built from TRBV6-5 and TRBJ2-7, with 9 bases aligning to TRBD1. The CDR3 bases are TGTGCCAGCAGTTACTCTAACCCGGGACAGGGCTACGAGCAGTACTTC. Encoded protein: CASSYSNPGQGYEQYF.